This T cell receptor beta chain was sequenced during a study of molecular identifiers for immune sequencing clone quantification. Germline loops: CDR1 SGHVS, CDR2 FNYEAQ. This CDR3 contains 15 residues. TCRdb processed the PCR reads anew with MiXCR; each CDR3 protein has one entry. Here the sample spans under 350,000 distinct CDR3 sequences, 24% being singletons. Comments on this clonotype: Sequence at one end of the junction differs from germline and may be a read error.

The chain links TRBV7-6 to TRBJ2-3, with 8 bases that match TRBD2. The sample was naive CD8+ T cells from blood, with Jurkat cell RNA spiked in. Subset of the sample: FACS-sorted CD8+CD4-CCR7+CD45RA+ naive T cells. This TCR was recovered from a human donor in good health. Some libraries in this study had Jurkat cell RNA spiked in. This chain's CDR3 is CASSELAESTDTRYF. In DNA form, the CDR3 reads TGTGCCAGCAGCGAACTAGCGGAGAGCACAGATACGCGGTATTTT.